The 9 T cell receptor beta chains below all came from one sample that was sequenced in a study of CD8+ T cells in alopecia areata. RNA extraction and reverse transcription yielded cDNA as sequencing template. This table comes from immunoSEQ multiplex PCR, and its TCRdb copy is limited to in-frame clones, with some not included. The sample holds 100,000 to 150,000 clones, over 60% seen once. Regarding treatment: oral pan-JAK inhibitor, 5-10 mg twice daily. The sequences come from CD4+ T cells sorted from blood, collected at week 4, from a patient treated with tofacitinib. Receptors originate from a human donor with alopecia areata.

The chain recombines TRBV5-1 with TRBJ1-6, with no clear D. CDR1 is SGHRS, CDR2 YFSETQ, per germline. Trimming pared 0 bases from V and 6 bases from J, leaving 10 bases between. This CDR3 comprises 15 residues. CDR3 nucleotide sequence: TGCGCCAGCAGCTTGGGGATGGATACTAATTCACCCCTCCACTTT. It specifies CASSLGMDTNSPLHF. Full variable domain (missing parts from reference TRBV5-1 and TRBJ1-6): KAGVTQTPRYLIKTRGQQVTLSCSPISGHRSVSWYQQTPGQGLQFLFEYFSETQRNKGNFPGRFSGRQFSNSRSEMNVSTLELGDSALYLCASSLGMDTNSPLHFGNGTRLTVT.

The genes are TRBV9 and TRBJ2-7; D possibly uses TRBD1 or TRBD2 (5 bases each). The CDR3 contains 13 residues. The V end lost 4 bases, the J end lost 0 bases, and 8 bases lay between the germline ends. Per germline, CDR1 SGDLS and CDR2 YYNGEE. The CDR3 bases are TGTGCCAGCAGCCCAGGGAGCTCCTACGAGCAGTACTTC. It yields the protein CASSPGSSYEQYF.

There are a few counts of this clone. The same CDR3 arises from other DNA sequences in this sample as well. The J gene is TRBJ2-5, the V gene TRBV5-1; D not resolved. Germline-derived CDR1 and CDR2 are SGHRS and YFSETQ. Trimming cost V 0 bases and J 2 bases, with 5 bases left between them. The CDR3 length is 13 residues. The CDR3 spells CASSLGLQETQYF. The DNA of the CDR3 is TGCGCCAGCAGCTTGGGGCTACAAGAGACCCAGTACTTC.

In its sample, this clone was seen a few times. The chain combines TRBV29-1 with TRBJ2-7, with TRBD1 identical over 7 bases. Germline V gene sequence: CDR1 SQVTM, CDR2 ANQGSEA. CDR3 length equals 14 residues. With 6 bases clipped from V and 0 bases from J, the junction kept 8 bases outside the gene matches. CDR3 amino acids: CSVLVRGSSYEQYF. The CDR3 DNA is TGCAGCGTCCTAGTCAGGGGGTCCTCCTACGAGCAGTACTTC.

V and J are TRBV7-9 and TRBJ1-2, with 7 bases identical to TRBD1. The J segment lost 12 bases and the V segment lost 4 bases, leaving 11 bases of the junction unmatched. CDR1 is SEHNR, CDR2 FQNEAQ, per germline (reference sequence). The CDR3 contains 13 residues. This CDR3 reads CASSSETDRRNTF. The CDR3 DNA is TGTGCCAGCAGCTCAGAAACGGACAGGAGGAACACCTTC. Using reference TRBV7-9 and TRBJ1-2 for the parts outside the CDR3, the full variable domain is DTGVSQNPRHKITKRGQNVTFRCDPISEHNRLYWYRQTLGQGPEFLTYFQNEAQLEKSRLLSDRFSAERPKGSFSTLEIQRTEQGDSAMYLCASSSETDRRNTFGSGTRLTVV.

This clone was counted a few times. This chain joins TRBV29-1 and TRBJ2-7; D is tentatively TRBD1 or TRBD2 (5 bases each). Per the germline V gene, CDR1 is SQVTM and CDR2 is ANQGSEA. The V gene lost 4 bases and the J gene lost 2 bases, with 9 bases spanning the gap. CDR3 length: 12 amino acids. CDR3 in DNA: TGCAGCGTTGGAGGGGAGACCTACGAGCAGTACTTC. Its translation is CSVGGETYEQYF.

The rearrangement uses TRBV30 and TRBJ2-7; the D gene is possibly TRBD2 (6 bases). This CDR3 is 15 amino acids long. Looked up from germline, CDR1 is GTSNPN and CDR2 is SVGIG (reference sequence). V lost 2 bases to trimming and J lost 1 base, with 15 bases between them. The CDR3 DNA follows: TGTGCCTGGAGTACCCCAGCGGGCGGTTCCTACGAGCAGTACTTC. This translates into CAWSTPAGGSYEQYF.

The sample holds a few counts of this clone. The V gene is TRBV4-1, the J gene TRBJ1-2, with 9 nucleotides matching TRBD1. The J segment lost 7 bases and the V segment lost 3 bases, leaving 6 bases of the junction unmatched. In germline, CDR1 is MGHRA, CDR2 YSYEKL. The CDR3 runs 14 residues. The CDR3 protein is CASSHPGTGSGYTF. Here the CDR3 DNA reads TGCGCCAGCAGCCACCCCGGGACAGGGAGTGGCTACACCTTC.

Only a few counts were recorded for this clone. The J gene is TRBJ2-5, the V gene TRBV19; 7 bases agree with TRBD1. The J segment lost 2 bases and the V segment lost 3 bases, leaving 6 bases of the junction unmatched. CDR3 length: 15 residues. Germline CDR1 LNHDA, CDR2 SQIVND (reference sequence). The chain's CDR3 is CASSIGQDPQETQYF. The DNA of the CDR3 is TGTGCCAGTAGTATTGGACAGGATCCACAAGAGACCCAGTACTTC.